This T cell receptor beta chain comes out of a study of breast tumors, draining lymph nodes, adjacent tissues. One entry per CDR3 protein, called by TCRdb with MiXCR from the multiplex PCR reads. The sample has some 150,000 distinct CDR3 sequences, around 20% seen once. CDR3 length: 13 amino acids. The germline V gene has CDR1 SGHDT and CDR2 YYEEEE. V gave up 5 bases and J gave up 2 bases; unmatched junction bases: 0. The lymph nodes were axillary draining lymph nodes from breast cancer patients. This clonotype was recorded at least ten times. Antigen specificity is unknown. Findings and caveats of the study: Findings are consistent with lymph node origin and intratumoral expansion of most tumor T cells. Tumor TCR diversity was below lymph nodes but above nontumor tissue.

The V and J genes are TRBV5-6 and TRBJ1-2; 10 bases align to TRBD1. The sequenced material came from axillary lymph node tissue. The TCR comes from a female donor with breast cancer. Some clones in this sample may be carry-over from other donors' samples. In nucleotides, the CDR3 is TGTGCCAGCAGGGGACAGGGGAACTATGGCTACACCTTC. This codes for CASRGQGNYGYTF.